These 9 T cell receptor beta chains came from one sample sequenced in a study of blood T cell repertoires in COVID-19. Measured with immunoSEQ multiplex PCR; TCRdb has only the in-frame clones, and not every one. In the table there are around 100,000 clones, about 81% of which are singletons. The source material was peripheral blood. These receptors originate from a man aged 70 or older with acute or convalescent COVID-19.

This clone is a singleton in its sample. The sample carries other DNA sequences with the same CDR3. V gene TRBV28 combines with J gene TRBJ1-2; no clear D gene. Trimming took off 2 bases at V and 8 bases at J, with 9 bases between the two ends. Germline V lookup: CDR1 MDHEN, CDR2 SYDVKM. The CDR3 length is 12 residues. The CDR3 here is CASSLTWEGYTF. The CDR3 coding sequence is TGTGCCAGCAGTTTAACATGGGAGGGCTACACCTTC.

In its sample, this clone was seen a few times. In the same sample, other DNA sequences code for this CDR3. The chain is built from TRBV20-1 and TRBJ2-1; 8 bases line up with TRBD2. In germline, CDR1 is DFQATT, CDR2 SNEGSKA (reference sequence). The CDR3 length is 11 residues. This CDR3 reads CSTTSGHEQFF. In DNA, the CDR3 is TGCAGCACTACTAGCGGCCATGAGCAGTTCTTC.

The rearrangement links TRBV11-2 to TRBJ2-5; TRBD2 aligns across 8 bases. This CDR3 has 14 residues. Trimming removed 5 bases from V and 1 base from J; junction bases left unmatched: 3. Germline CDR1 SGHAT, CDR2 FQNNGV. The CDR3 nucleotides are TGTGCCAGCAGCAGACTAGCGCGCCAAGAGACCCAGTACTTC. It is translated as CASSRLARQETQYF.

The genes are TRBV18 and TRBJ1-3, with D possibly being TRBD1 (5 bases). Germline CDR1 KGHSH, CDR2 LQKENI. The V gene lost 3 bases and the J gene lost 0 bases, with 6 bases spanning the gap. The CDR3 loop spans 14 amino acids. The CDR3 DNA reads TGTGCCAGCTCACCCGACAGCTCTGGAAACACCATATATTTT. It specifies CASSPDSSGNTIYF.

This clone is a singleton in its sample. The chain employs TRBV5-1 and TRBJ1-2; D might be TRBD1 (6 bases). From germline, CDR1 is SGHRS and CDR2 YFSETQ. The CDR3 is 16 residues long. Deletions cut 0 bases from V and 4 bases from J, with 16 bases between. CDR3 region: CASSLDPKRGGYGYTF. The CDR3 nucleotides are TGCGCCAGCAGCTTGGATCCTAAAAGGGGGGGCTATGGCTACACCTTC. Together with reference TRBV5-1 and TRBJ1-2, the CDR3 gives the full variable domain: KAGVTQTPRYLIKTRGQQVTLSCSPISGHRSVSWYQQTPGQGLQFLFEYFSETQRNKGNFPGRFSGRQFSNSRSEMNVSTLELGDSALYLCASSLDPKRGGYGYTFGSGTRLTVV.

V gene TRBV7-8 combines with J gene TRBJ2-3, with 9 bases aligning to TRBD2. Germline CDR1 and CDR2: SGHVS and FQNEAQ. This CDR3 spans 15 amino acids. J gave up 1 base and V 7 bases, and 6 bases lay outside the gene matches. The CDR3 protein is CASNGGGAGTDTQYF. The CDR3 DNA reads as TGTGCCAGCAATGGCGGGGGGGCGGGCACAGATACGCAGTATTTT.

This chain uses TRBV5-1 with TRBJ2-7; 9 bases are shared with TRBD1. The V gene's germline CDR1 is SGHRS and CDR2 YFSETQ. J gave up 5 bases and V 4 bases, and 4 bases lay outside the gene matches. The CDR3 has 13 amino acids. CDR3 sequence (DNA): TGCGCCAGCAGCCCACAGGGGGCAGACGAGCAGTACTTC. Translation gives CASSPQGADEQYF.

This clone has more than one count but fewer than ten. This chain joins TRBV2 and TRBJ2-5; 7 nucleotides match TRBD1. CDR3 length: 14 residues. Germline CDR1 reads SNHLY; CDR2 reads FYNNEI. V trimming: 5 bases; J trimming: 2 bases; junction bases outside the gene matches: 5. The CDR3 DNA reads as TGTGCCAGCAGTAAAGACAGGGTACAAGAGACCCAGTACTTC. Protein: CASSKDRVQETQYF.

This sequence joins TRBV6-4 and TRBJ1-5; 7 bases line up with TRBD1. V was clipped by 10 bases and J by 0 bases; unmatched bases: 15. There are 17 residues in the CDR3. Germline V gene sequence: CDR1 MRHNA, CDR2 SNTAGT. The CDR3 spells CATQTTSGGHSNQPQHF. CDR3 sequence (DNA): TGTGCCACTCAAACCACGTCAGGGGGACATAGCAATCAGCCCCAGCATTTT.